This TCR beta chain emerged from a study of a mutant IDH1 vaccine in newly diagnosed glioma. Time point indicated: week 35, safety follow-up. Each vaccine dose was 300 ug of mutant IDH1 20-mer peptide, with topical imiquimod. Patients had eight vaccinations, in weeks 1, 3, 5, 7, 11, 15, 19 and 23. Astrocytomas that were new, WHO grade 3 or 4, IDH1-mutant and ATRX-lost were present in the donors. On this clone itself: Antigen unknown.

The CDR3 runs 15 residues. V lost 0 bases, J lost 4 bases, and 12 bases lay in between. The germline gives CDR1 SGHDN, CDR2 FVKESK. The table came from immunoSEQ multiplex PCR; TCRdb's copy has only in-frame clones and leaves some out. The table lists around 57,000 clones, 80% to 85% of them singletons. The sequences come from PBMCs, collected from a glioma patient whose treatment included an IDH1 peptide vaccine. V and J are TRBV14 and TRBJ2-5, with D maybe TRBD2 (5 bases). The receptor comes from a man aged 25-45 years with glioma. This chain's CDR3 is CASSQDYLARETQYF. In DNA form, the CDR3 reads TGTGCCAGCAGCCAAGATTACCTAGCTCGAGAGACCCAGTACTTC.